Each of the 10 T cell receptor beta chains below was sequenced from the same sample in a study of PD-L1 blockade in urothelial cancer. Time point indicated: pretreatment peripheral blood. Profiled with immunoSEQ multiplex PCR; TCRdb holds only in-frame clones, not every one. The table lists around 130,000 clones, roughly 83% of them singletons. The sequencing used PBMCs, collected around atezolizumab (anti-PD-L1) treatment. The receptor set was obtained from a man in his forties or fifties with urothelial cancer.

The chain links TRBV27 to TRBJ2-7; 7 bases agree with TRBD2. This CDR3 spans 14 amino acids. CDR1 and CDR2 from the germline V gene are MNHEY and SMNVEV (reference sequence). V lost 4 bases to trimming and J lost 2 bases; unmatched junction nucleotides: 5. CDR3 nucleotides: TGTGCCAGCAGTTATTCTAGCGGACCCTACGAGCAGTACTTC. Encoded protein: CASSYSSGPYEQYF.

The chain has TRBV13 and TRBJ2-1, with D perhaps TRBD1 (8 bases). V dropped 5 bases and J dropped 4 bases, with 27 bases sitting between them. Germline values: CDR1 PRHDT, CDR2 FYEKMQ (reference sequence). The CDR3 is 19 amino acids. The CDR3, as DNA: TGTGCCAGCAGCCCCCGGGGAGGGTCCGGGGACAGGAGGTACAATGAGCAGTTCTTC. It is translated as CASSPRGGSGDRRYNEQFF.

The gene calls are TRBV23-1 and TRBJ2-1, with TRBD2 matching over 10 bases. TRBV23-1 is reported as an ORF; its role is uncertain. With 6 bases clipped from V and 5 bases from J, the junction kept 4 bases outside the gene matches. This CDR3 comprises 14 residues. CDR3 DNA sequence: TGCGCCAGCAGAGGGACTAGCGAGGACAATGAGCAGTTCTTC. It codes for CASRGTSEDNEQFF.

The rearrangement links TRBV7-8 to TRBJ2-3, with D possibly TRBD2 on 6 matching bases. Germline V gives CDR1 SGHVS, CDR2 FQNEAQ. The germline V and J ends were trimmed by 5 bases and 8 bases, with 17 bases remaining between them. This CDR3 region has 14 residues. CDR3 DNA sequence: TGTGCCAGCAGCCCGCGGGGAGTCCCGTCTACGCAGTATTTT. Amino acids: CASSPRGVPSTQYF.

The chain combines TRBV28 with TRBJ2-1, with TRBD2 matching 7 bases. The CDR3 length is 16 residues. V lost 1 base and J lost 6; bases outside the gene matches: 9. CDR1 and CDR2 (germline): MDHEN, SYDVKM. Here the CDR3 DNA reads TGTGCCAGCAGTTTATCCCACGGGGGGTTGAGCAATGAGCAGTTCTTC. It is translated as CASSLSHGGLSNEQFF.

The V and J genes are TRBV19 and TRBJ2-1; perhaps TRBD2 as D (6 bases). V was trimmed by 5 bases and J by 0 bases, leaving 20 bases between them. Germline assignment: CDR1 LNHDA and CDR2 SQIVND (reference sequence). The CDR3 extends over 18 amino acids. This CDR3 reads CASSPSSIATSSYNEQFF. The CDR3 coding sequence is TGTGCCAGTAGTCCCTCCTCGATAGCGACTAGCTCCTACAATGAGCAGTTCTTC.

The V gene is TRBV6-1, the J gene TRBJ2-3, with 7 bases fitting TRBD2. There are 16 residues in the CDR3. J gave up 0 bases and V 2 bases, and 5 bases lay outside the gene matches. Germline CDR1 MNHNS, CDR2 SASEGT. This chain's CDR3 is CASSEFGRASTDTQYF. CDR3 in DNA: TGTGCCAGCAGTGAATTTGGGAGGGCTAGCACAGATACGCAGTATTTT.

Points on this clone: The junction differs from germline at one of its ends, possibly a read error. The V gene is TRBV7-7, the J gene TRBJ2-5, with D perhaps TRBD1 (6 bases). This CDR3 has 15 amino acids. Germline V gene sequence: CDR1 SSHAT, CDR2 FNYEAQ (reference sequence). CDR3 DNA: TGTGCTAGCAGCAAAAACAGGGTACACCAAGAGACCCAGTACTTC. Its translation: CASSKNRVHQETQYF.

The chain is built from TRBV7-9 and TRBJ2-1; TRBD1 aligns across 8 bases. This CDR3 spans 16 amino acids. V dropped 1 base and J dropped 6; count of bases not matched to a gene: 8. CDR1 is SEHNR and CDR2 is FQNEAQ in the germline V gene (reference sequence). Here the CDR3 reads CASSLGSSGGLNEQFF. CDR3 coding DNA: TGTGCCAGCAGCTTAGGATCCTCAGGGGGCCTCAATGAGCAGTTCTTC.

The rearrangement links TRBV6-1 to TRBJ2-1; 8 positions agree with TRBD2. The V and J ends lost 7 bases and 3 bases, in that order; junction bases with no gene match: 8. The germline gives CDR1 MNHNS, CDR2 SASEGT. The CDR3 extends over 15 amino acids. CDR3 bases: TGTGCCAGCATACGGGGGACTAGGTACTACAATGAGCAGTTCTTC. It specifies CASIRGTRYYNEQFF.